This T cell receptor beta chain was observed in a study of HIV-infected patients and healthy controls. Study observations and caveats: In HIV-infected patients, the apparent post-therapy Gini index recovery did not replicate in size-matched data. Significantly higher mean Gini indices appeared in HIV-infected repertoires, possibly reflecting oligoclonality.

This clonotype is deemed medium-sized. Antigen specificity is unknown. The germline CDR1 and CDR2 sequences are SNHLY and FYNNEI. CDR3 length: 15 residues. With 2 bases clipped from V and 0 bases from J, the junction kept 3 bases outside the gene matches. Reverse transcription used around 480 ng RNA and constant-region primers for alpha and beta. Each of the alpha and beta chains got its own library through chain-specific third strand synthesis with indices. TCRdb analysed the 5' RACE reads with MiXCR anew, one entry per CDR3 protein. The data contain 19,000 or so distinct CDR3 sequences, roughly 9% of them singletons. The repertoire came from unfractionated whole blood and reflected all unsorted peripheral T cells.

The chain joins TRBV2 to TRBJ2-5; 7 bases are shared with TRBD1. The TCR originated in an adult in good health. The sequenced material came from blood. The CDR3 is CASSENRGDQETQYF. The CDR3 DNA follows: TGTGCCAGCAGTGAAAACAGGGGCGACCAAGAGACCCAGTACTTC.